Listed below are T cell receptor beta chains from one sample, sequenced in a study of blood T cell repertoires in COVID-19. Sequencing used immunoSEQ multiplex PCR; TCRdb keeps in-frame clones, though not all of them. The sample carries about 230,000 clones, more than 75% recorded once. Input material: PBMCs or T cells enriched from blood (not recorded which). Source of these receptors: a man aged 18 to 29 who had recovered from COVID-19. Both conserved end residues are part of each CDR3. D genes are given only for firm matches. Only part of the rows carry a size: once, few, many, or a class if the clone is expanded.

V,D,size,J,CDR3,DNA
TRBV19,TRBD2,once,TRBJ2-2,CASSWAGGAELFF,TGTGCCAGTAGCTGGGCGGGGGGAGCGGAGCTGTTTTTT
TRBV11-2,TRBD2,.,TRBJ2-5,CASSSTGTSGGETQYF,TGTGCCAGCAGCTCGACCGGGACTAGCGGGGGGGAGACCCAGTACTTC
TRBV5-6,TRBD1,.,TRBJ2-5,CASSVRTGQETQYF,TGTGCCAGCAGCGTTCGGACAGGGCAAGAGACCCAGTACTTC
TRBV12-3/TRBV12-4,.,.,TRBJ1-5,CASSLGHQPQHF,TGTGCCAGCAGTTTAGGGCATCAGCCCCAGCATTTT
TRBV5-4,.,.,TRBJ2-1,CASTTTGGDEQFF,TGTGCCAGCACCACTACAGGGGGGGATGAGCAGTTCTTC
TRBV27,.,.,TRBJ2-1,CASSKLRGNEQFF,TGTGCCAGCAGTAAGTTACGGGGTAATGAGCAGTTCTTC
TRBV13,TRBD1,.,TRBJ1-1,CASSRLTGAAPEAFF,TGTGCCAGCAGCCGCCTTACAGGGGCCGCCCCTGAAGCTTTCTTT
TRBV7-3,TRBD2,.,TRBJ2-3,CASSLYPSSGRNTDTQYF,TGTGCCAGCAGCTTATATCCCTCGAGCGGGAGGAATACAGATACGCAGTATTTT
TRBV5-6,.,few,TRBJ1-2,CASSLGSYPYGYTF,TGTGCCAGCAGCTTGGGTTCCTACCCCTATGGCTACACCTTC
TRBV13,TRBD1,.,TRBJ2-6,CASSLTHRGQGESGANVLTF,TGTGCCAGCAGCTTAACGCACCGTGGGCAGGGGGAGTCTGGGGCCAACGTCCTGACTTTC
TRBV3-1/TRBV3-2,.,.,TRBJ2-2,CASRALPNTGELFF,TGTGCCAGCAGGGCCCTTCCCAACACCGGGGAGCTGTTTTTT
TRBV14,.,.,TRBJ1-1,CASTAGGTEAFF,TGTGCCAGCACCGCCGGTGGCACTGAAGCTTTCTTT
TRBV18,TRBD1,many,TRBJ1-4,CASSPDEMQGEHEKLFF,TGTGCCAGCTCACCCGACGAAATGCAGGGGGAGCATGAAAAACTGTTTTTT
TRBV2,TRBD1,.,TRBJ2-2,CASRGDRANTGELFF,TGTGCCAGCAGGGGGGACAGGGCGAACACCGGGGAGCTGTTTTTT
TRBV6-6,TRBD2,.,TRBJ2-1,CASSPLGTGLAGGNYNEQFF,TGTGCCAGCAGTCCTTTGGGCACCGGACTAGCGGGAGGAAACTACAATGAGCAGTTCTTC
TRBV5-6,.,few,TRBJ1-6,CASSISGDSSPLHF,TGTGCCAGCAGCATTTCAGGGGATTCTTCACCCCTCCACTTT
TRBV7-9,.,.,TRBJ2-5,CASSFPGMAQETQYF,TGTGCCAGCAGCTTCCCAGGGATGGCCCAAGAGACCCAGTACTTC
TRBV12-5,.,.,TRBJ1-1,CASGLGTLNTEAFF,TGTGCTAGTGGTTTGGGCACATTGAACACTGAAGCTTTCTTT
TRBV27,.,.,TRBJ1-5,CASSSTGQLNQPQHF,TGTGCCAGCAGTTCAACCGGACAGCTCAATCAGCCCCAGCATTTT
TRBV20-1,.,.,TRBJ1-1,CSASVPGVSPNTEAFF,TGCAGTGCTAGTGTTCCGGGGGTTTCCCCGAACACTGAAGCTTTCTTT
TRBV6-1,TRBD1,few,TRBJ2-7,CASSEFSGTGAHEQYF,TGTGCCAGCAGTGAGTTCTCCGGGACAGGGGCCCACGAGCAGTACTTC
TRBV7-8,TRBD1,.,TRBJ2-3,CASSRQGAVDTQYF,TGTGCCAGCAGCAGACAGGGGGCCGTGGATACGCAGTATTTT
TRBV6-1,TRBD1,.,TRBJ1-1,CASSGRQGAGNTEAFF,TGTGCCAGCAGTGGTAGACAGGGGGCGGGAAACACTGAAGCTTTCTTT
TRBV5-1,.,.,TRBJ2-1,CASSLDRDHEQFF,TGCGCCAGCAGCTTGGACAGGGACCATGAGCAGTTCTTC
TRBV6-5,TRBD1,.,TRBJ1-1,CASSYLRQGFTEAFF,TGTGCCAGCAGTTACCTTAGACAGGGGTTCACTGAAGCTTTCTTT
TRBV30,TRBD1,few,TRBJ1-6,CAWSALTGQGSPLHF,TGTGCCTGGAGTGCCCTGACAGGGCAGGGTTCACCCCTCCACTTT
TRBV28,.,.,TRBJ1-4,CASRTGLLNEKLFF,TGTGCCAGCAGAACGGGACTCCTTAATGAAAAACTGTTTTTT
TRBV5-6,TRBD2,once,TRBJ2-3,CASSKRTSGLPSTDTQYF,TGTGCCAGCAGCAAGAGGACTAGCGGGTTACCTAGCACAGATACGCAGTATTTT
TRBV28,TRBD2,.,TRBJ2-1,CASSPRLAKYNEQFF,TGTGCCAGCAGTCCCCGACTAGCGAAGTACAATGAGCAGTTCTTC
TRBV28,.,.,TRBJ2-7,CASSLYRFYEQYF,TGTGCCAGCAGTTTATACAGGTTCTACGAGCAGTACTTC
TRBV6-5,.,.,TRBJ1-1,CASSYSQGGLNTEAFF,TGTGCCAGCAGTTACTCCCAGGGAGGGTTGAACACTGAAGCTTTCTTT
TRBV6-1,TRBD1,.,TRBJ1-4,CASSAWDRGTVEEKLFF,TGTGCCAGCAGTGCCTGGGACAGGGGGACCGTCGAGGAAAAACTGTTTTTT
TRBV10-3,.,.,TRBJ1-2,CAIPGPGRDYGYTF,TGTGCCATCCCCGGGCCGGGGAGGGACTATGGCTACACCTTC
TRBV27,TRBD2,.,TRBJ2-7,CASRVGSGDEQYF,TGTGCCAGCAGGGTCGGTAGCGGGGACGAGCAGTACTTC
TRBV5-1,.,.,TRBJ2-2,CASTNIPGELFF,TGCGCCAGCACTAATATCCCCGGGGAGCTGTTTTTT
TRBV28,.,.,TRBJ1-5,CASSLVQGDQPQHF,TGTGCCAGCAGTTTAGTCCAGGGTGATCAGCCCCAGCATTTT
TRBV9,TRBD1,.,TRBJ2-1,CASSNRDRGRDEQFF,TGTGCCAGCAGCAACCGGGACAGGGGGCGCGATGAGCAGTTCTTC
TRBV2,.,.,TRBJ2-3,CASSEQGPTDTQYF,TGTGCCAGCAGTGAACAGGGCCCCACAGATACGCAGTATTTT
TRBV7-6,.,.,TRBJ2-7,CASSLTGLDYEQYF,TGTGCCAGCAGCTTAACAGGGTTGGACTACGAGCAGTACTTC
TRBV24-1,TRBD1,.,TRBJ1-5,CATSESRDSEVNQPQHF,TGTGCCACCAGTGAGTCCCGGGACAGTGAAGTAAATCAGCCCCAGCATTTT